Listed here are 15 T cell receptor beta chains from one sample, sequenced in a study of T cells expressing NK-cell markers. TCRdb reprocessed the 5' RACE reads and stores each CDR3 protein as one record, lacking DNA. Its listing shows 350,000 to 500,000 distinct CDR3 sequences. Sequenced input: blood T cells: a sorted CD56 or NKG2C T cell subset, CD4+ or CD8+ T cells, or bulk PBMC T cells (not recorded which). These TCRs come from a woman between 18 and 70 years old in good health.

CDR3 sequence: CASSPWTGSLTDTQYF. The gene calls are TRBV11-2 and TRBJ2-3; TCRdb outputs TRBD1, but without DNA this stays unchecked. CDR3 length: 16 amino acids. Germline lookup yields CDR1 SGHAT and CDR2 FQNNGV.

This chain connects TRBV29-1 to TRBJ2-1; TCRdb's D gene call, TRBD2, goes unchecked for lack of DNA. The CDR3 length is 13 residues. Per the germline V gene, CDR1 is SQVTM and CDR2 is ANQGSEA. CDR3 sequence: CSVGFDYIYEQFF.

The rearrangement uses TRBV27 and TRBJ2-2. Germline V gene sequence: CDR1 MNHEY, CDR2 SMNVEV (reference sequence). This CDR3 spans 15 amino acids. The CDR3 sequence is CASSLGLGLSGELFF.

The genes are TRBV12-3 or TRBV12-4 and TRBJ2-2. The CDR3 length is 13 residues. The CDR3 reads CASSRKNTGELFF.

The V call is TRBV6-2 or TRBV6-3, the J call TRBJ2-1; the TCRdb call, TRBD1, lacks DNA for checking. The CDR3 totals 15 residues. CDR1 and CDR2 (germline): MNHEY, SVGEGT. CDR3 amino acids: CASRDDRGQGGEQFF.

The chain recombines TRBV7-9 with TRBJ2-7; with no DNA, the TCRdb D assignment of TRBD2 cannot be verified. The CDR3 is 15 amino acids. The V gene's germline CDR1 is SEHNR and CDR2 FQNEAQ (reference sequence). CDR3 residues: CASSGQRAGAYEQYF.

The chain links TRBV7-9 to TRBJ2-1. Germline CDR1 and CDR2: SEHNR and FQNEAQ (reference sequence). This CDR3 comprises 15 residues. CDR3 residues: CASSSPSRLHNEQFF.

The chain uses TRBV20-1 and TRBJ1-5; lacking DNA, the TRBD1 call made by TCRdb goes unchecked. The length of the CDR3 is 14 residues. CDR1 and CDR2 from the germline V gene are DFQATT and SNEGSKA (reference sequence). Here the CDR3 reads CSAMGTGEGWPQHF.

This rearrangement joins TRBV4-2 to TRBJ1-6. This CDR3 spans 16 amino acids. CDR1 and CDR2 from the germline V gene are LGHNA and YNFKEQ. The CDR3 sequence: CASSLAGGGLTSPLHF.

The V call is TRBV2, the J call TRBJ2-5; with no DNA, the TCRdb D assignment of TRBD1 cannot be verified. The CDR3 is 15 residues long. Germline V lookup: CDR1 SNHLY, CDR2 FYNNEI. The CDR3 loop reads CASSELSGQVETQYF.

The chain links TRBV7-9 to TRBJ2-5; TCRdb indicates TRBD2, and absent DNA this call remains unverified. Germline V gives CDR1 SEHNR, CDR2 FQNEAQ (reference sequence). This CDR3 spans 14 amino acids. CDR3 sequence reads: CASSPPLAGETQYF.

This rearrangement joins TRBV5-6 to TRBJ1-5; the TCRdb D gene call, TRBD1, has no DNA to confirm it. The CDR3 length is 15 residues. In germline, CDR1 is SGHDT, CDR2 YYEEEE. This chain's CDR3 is CASSLKGGRGQPQHF.

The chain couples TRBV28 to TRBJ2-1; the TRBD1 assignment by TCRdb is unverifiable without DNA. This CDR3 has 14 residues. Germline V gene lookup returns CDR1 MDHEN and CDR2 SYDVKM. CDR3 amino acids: CASSSPGPYNEQFF.

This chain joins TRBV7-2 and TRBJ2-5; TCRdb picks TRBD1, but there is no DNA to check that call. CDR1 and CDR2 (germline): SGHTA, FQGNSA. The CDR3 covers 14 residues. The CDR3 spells CASIPGQGGETQYF.

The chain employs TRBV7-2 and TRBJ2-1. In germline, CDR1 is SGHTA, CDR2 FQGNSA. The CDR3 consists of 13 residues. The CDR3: CASRPRPGNEQFF.